The T cell receptor (beta chain) described here comes from a study of CD8+ T cells in alopecia areata. The length of the CDR3 is 15 residues. Germline CDR1 and CDR2: MDHEN and SYDVKM. Trimming removed 2 bases from V and 2 bases from J; junction bases left unmatched: 6. The sequencing template was cDNA reverse transcribed from extracted RNA. Method: immunoSEQ multiplex PCR; TCRdb's copy keeps in-frame clones and lacks some. Among approximately 100,000 clones listed, roughly two fifths were seen once. The chain uses TRBV28 and TRBJ2-7, with 7 positions matching TRBD1. The receptor was isolated from a human donor with alopecia areata. The sequencing input was CD4+ T cells sorted from blood. The CDR3: CASSLNWQGAYEQYF. The CDR3 bases are TGTGCCAGCAGTTTAAACTGGCAGGGGGCCTACGAGCAGTACTTC. The variable domain in full, with the rest retrieved from reference TRBV28 and TRBJ2-7, is DVKVTQSSRYLVKRTGEKVFLECVQDMDHENMFWYRQDPGLGLRLIYFSYDVKMKEKGDIPEGYSVSREKKERFSLILESASTNQTSMYLCASSLNWQGAYEQYFGPGTRLTVT.